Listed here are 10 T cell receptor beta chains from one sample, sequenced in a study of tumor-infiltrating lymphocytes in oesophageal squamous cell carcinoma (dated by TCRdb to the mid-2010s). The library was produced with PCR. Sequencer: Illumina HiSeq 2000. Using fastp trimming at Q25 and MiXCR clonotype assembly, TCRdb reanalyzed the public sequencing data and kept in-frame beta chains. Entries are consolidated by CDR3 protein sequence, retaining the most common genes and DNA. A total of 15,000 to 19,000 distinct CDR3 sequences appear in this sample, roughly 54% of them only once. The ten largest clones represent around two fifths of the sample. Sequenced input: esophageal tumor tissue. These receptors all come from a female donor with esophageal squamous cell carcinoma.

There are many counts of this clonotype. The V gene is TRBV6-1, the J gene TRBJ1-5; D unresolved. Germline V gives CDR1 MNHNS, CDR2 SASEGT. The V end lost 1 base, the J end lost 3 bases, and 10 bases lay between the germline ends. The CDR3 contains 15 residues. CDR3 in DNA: TGTGCCAGCAGTGAAGTAGGAGGTTTCAATCAGCCCCAGCATTTT. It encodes CASSEVGGFNQPQHF.

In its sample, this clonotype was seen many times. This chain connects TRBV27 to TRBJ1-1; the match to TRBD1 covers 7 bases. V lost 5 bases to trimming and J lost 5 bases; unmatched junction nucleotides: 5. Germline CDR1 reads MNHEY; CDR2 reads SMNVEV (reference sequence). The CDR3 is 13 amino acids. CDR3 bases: TGTGCCAGCAGTGACAGGGCGAGAACTGAAGCTTTCTTT. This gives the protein CASSDRARTEAFF.

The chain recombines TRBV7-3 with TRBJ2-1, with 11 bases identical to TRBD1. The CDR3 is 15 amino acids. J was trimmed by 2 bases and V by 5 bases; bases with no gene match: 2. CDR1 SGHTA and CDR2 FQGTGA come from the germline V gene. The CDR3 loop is CASSKGQGAYNEQFF. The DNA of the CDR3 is TGTGCCAGCAGCAAGGGACAGGGGGCCTACAATGAGCAGTTCTTC.

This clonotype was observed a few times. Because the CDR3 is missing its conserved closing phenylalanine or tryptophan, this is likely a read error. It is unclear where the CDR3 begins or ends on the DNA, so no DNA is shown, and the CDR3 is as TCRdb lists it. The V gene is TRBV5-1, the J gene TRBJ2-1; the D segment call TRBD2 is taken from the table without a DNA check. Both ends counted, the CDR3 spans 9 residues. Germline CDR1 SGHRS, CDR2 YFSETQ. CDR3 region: CASSRTLAG.

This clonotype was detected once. The CDR3 sequence is CASSFLGAGNTIYF. CDR3 nucleotide sequence: TGTGCCAGCAGCTTTCTTGGGGCTGGAAACACCATATATTTT. The rearrangement links TRBV7-9 to TRBJ1-3; D gene uncertain. Germline V CDR1 and CDR2: SEHNR, FQNEAQ (reference sequence). Trimming left V 3 bases short and J 2 bases short, with 8 bases between. The CDR3 covers 14 residues.

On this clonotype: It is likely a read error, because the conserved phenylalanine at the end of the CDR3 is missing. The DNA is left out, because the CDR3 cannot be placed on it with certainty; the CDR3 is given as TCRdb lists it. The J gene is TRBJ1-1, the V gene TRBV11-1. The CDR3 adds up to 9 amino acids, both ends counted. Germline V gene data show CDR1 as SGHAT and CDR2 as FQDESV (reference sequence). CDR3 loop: CASSLATQT.

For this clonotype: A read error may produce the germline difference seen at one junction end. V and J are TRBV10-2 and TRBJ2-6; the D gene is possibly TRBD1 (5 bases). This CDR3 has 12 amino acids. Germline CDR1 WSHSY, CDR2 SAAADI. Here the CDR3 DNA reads TGCGCCAGCAGTGTCAGGGATCCACCCCTCCACTTC. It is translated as CASSVRDPPLHF.

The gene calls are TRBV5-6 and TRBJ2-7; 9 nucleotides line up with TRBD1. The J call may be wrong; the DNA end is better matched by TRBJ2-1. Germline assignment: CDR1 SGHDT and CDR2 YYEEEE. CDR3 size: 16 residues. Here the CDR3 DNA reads TGTGCCAGCAGCCTATACCGGGACAGGGAGTACAATGAGCAGTTCTTC. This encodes CASSLYRDREYNEQFF.

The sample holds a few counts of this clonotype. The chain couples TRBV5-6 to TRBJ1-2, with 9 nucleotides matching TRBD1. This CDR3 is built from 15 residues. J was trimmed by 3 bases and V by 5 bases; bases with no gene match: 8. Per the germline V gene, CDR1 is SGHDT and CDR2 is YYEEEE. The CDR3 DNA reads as TGTGCCAGCAGGTTAGGACAGGGGAGAGACTATGGCTACACCTTC. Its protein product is CASRLGQGRDYGYTF.

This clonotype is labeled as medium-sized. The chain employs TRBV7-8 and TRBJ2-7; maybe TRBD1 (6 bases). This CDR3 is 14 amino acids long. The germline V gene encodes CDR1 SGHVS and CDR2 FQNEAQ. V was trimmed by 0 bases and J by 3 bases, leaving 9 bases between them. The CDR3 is CASSLAQGRYEQYF. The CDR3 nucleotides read TGTGCCAGCAGCTTAGCACAGGGACGCTACGAGCAGTACTTC. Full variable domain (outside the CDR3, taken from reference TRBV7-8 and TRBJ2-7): GAGVSQSPRYKVAKRGQDVALRCDPISGHVSLFWYQQALGQGPEFLTYFQNEAQLDKSGLPSDRFFAERPEGSVSTLKIQRTQQEDSAVYLCASSLAQGRYEQYFGPGTRLTVT.